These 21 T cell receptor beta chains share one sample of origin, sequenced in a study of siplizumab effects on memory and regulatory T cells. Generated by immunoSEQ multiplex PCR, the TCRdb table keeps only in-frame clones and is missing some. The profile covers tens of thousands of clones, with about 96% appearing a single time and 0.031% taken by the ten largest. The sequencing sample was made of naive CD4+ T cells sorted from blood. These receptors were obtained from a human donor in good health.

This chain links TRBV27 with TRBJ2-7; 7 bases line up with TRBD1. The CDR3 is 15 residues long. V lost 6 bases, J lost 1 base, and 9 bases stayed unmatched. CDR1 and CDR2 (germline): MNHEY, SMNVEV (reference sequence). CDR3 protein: CASRLKPGQSYEQYF. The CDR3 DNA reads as TGTGCCAGCAGACTAAAGCCGGGACAGTCCTACGAGCAGTACTTC.

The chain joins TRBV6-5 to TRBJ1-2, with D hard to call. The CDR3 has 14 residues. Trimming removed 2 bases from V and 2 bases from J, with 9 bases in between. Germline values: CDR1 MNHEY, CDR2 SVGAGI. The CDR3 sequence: CASSYTPQNYGYTF. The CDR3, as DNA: TGTGCCAGCAGTTACACACCACAGAACTATGGCTACACCTTC.

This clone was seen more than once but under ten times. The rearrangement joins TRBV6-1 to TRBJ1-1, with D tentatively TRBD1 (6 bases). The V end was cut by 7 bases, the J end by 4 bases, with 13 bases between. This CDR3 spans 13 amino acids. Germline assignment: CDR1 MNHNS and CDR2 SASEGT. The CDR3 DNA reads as TGTGCCAGCATGTGGACAGCCAGCACTGAAGCTTTCTTT. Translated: CASMWTASTEAFF.

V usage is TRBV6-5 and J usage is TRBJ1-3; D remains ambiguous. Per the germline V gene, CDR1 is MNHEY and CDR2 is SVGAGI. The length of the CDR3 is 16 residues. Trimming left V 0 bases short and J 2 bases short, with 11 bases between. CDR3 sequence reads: CASSYSLQVPGNTIYF. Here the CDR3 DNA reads TGTGCCAGCAGTTACTCCCTACAAGTACCTGGAAACACCATATATTTT.

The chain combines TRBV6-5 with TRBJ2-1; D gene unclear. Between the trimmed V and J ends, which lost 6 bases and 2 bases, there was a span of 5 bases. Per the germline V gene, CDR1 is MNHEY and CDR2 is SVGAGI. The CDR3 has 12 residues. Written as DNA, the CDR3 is TGTGCCAGCAGAACTGCCTACAATGAGCAGTTCTTC. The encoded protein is CASRTAYNEQFF.

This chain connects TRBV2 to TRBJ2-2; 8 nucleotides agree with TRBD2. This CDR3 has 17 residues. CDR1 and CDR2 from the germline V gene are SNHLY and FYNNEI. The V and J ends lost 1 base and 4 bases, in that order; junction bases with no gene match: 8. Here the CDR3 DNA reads TGTGCCAGCAGTGAAGAGGTGCGGGGGGCCGGCACCGGGGAGCTGTTTTTT. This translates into CASSEEVRGAGTGELFF.

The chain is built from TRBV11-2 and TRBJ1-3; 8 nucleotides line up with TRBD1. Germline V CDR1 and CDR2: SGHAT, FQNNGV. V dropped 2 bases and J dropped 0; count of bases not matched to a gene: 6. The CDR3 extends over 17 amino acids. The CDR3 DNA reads TGTGCCAGCAGCTTATCTACAGGGGGACCCTCTGGAAACACCATATATTTT. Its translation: CASSLSTGGPSGNTIYF.

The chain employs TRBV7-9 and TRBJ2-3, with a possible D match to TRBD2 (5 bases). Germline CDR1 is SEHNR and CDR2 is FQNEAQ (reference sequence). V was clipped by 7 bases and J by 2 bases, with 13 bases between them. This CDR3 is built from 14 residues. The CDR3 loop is CASILLRVTDTQYF. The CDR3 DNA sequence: TGTGCCAGCATCCTACTGAGGGTCACAGATACGCAGTATTTT.

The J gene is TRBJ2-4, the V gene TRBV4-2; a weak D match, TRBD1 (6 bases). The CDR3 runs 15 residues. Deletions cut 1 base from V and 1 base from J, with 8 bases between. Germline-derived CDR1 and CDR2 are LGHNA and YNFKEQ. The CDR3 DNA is TGTGCCAGCAGCCAAGCCACAGGGGCCAAAAACATTCAGTACTTC. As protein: CASSQATGAKNIQYF.

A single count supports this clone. CDR3 region: CASSLGGMNTEAFF. As DNA, the CDR3 is TGTGCCAGCAGCTTAGGGGGTATGAACACTGAAGCTTTCTTT. The chain couples TRBV7-2 to TRBJ1-1; D remains ambiguous. CDR1 and CDR2 (germline): SGHTA, FQGNSA. The CDR3 is 14 residues long. V was shortened by 1 base and J by 0 bases, with 6 bases between the two germline ends.

The DNA for the CDR3 is TGCGCCAGCAGTCCCGGGACACCAAACACCGGGGAGCTGTTTTTT. This sequence encodes CASSPGTPNTGELFF. V is TRBV10-1 and J is TRBJ2-2; TRBD1 might be the D (6 bases). The CDR3 totals 15 residues. Trimming stripped 5 bases from V and 2 bases from J, with 12 bases between. Germline CDR1 WNHNN, CDR2 SYGVQD (reference sequence).

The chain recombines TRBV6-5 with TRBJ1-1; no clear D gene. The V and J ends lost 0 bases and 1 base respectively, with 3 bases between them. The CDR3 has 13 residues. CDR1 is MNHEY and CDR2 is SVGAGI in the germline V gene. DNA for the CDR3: TGTGCCAGCAGTTACTCGCAGAACACTGAAGCTTTCTTT. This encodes CASSYSQNTEAFF.

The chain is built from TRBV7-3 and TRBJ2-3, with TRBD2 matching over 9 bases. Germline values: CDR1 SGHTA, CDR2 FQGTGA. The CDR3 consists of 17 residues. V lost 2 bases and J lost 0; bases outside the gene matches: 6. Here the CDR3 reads CASSLLAGSISTDTQYF. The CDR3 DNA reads TGTGCCAGCAGCTTACTAGCGGGGAGTATCAGCACAGATACGCAGTATTTT.

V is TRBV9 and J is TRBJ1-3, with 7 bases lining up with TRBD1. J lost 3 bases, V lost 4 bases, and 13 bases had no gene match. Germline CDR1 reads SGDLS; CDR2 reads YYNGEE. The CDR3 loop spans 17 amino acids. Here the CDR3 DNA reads TGTGCCAGCAGCCTACCAGGGACAGCAGTCTATGGAAACACCATATATTTT. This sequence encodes CASSLPGTAVYGNTIYF.

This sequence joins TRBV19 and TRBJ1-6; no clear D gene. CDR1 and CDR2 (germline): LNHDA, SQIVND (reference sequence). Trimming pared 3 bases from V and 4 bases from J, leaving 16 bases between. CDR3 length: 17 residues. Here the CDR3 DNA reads TGTGCCAGTAGTATCCCCGGAGGGCAGATTTATAATTCACCCCTCCACTTT. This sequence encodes CASSIPGGQIYNSPLHF.

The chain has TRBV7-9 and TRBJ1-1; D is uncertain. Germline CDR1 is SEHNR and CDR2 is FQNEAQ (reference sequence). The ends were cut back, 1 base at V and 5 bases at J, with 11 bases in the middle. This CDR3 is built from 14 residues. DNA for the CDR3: TGTGCCAGCAGCTTAGAGGTTTCGGGGACTGAAGCTTTCTTT. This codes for CASSLEVSGTEAFF.

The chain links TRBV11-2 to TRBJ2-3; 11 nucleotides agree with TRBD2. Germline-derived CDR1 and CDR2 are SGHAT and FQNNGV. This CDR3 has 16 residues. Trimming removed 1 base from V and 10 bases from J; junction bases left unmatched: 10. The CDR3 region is CASSLVTSGGLRAQYF. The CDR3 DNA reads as TGTGCCAGCAGCTTAGTTACTAGCGGGGGCCTACGGGCGCAGTATTTT.

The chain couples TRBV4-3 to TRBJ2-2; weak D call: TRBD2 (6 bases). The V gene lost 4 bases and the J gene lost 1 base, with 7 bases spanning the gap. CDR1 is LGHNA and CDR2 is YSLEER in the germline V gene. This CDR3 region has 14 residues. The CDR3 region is CASSRRENTGELFF. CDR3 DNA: TGCGCCAGCAGCCGGCGGGAGAACACCGGGGAGCTGTTTTTT.

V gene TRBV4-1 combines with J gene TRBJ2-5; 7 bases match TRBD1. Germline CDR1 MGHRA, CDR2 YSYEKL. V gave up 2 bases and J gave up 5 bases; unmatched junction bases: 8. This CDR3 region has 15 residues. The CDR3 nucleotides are TGCGCCAGCAGCCAATTAGGACAGGCTGGGGAGACCCAGTACTTC. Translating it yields CASSQLGQAGETQYF.

CDR3 in amino acids: CASSMAGERNTEAFF. As DNA, the CDR3 is TGTGCCAGCTCAATGGCAGGGGAAAGGAACACTGAAGCTTTCTTT. The gene calls are TRBV18 and TRBJ1-1; D may be TRBD1 (6 bases). Germline CDR1 is KGHSH and CDR2 is LQKENI. Trimming left V 5 bases short and J 1 base short, with 14 bases between. The CDR3 spans 15 residues.

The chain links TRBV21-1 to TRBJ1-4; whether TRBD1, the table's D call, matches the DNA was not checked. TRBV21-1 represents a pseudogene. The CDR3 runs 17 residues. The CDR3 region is CASSQRNSRGLGLLLFF. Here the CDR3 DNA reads TGTGCCAGCAGCCAACGAAATTCCAGGGGCCTGGGGCTCCTACTGTTTTTT.